This T cell receptor beta chain was captured by sequencing in a study of T-cell reconstitution after alpha-beta-depleted transplantation in children. In this sample, this clonotype turned up a few times. Unique molecular identifiers were incorporated into the prepared TCRbeta library. TCRdb called the PCR reads again in MiXCR, with one record for every CDR3 protein. The sample consists of about 870,000 distinct CDR3 sequences, 16% of them appearing once. This specimen was PBMCs, mostly from graft donor cells, taken 360 days after TCRalphabeta/CD19-depleted stem cell transplant. This receptor was taken from a male patient younger than 18 who had a stem cell transplant for acute lymphoblastic leukemia, so the T cells may come from the graft donor.

The CDR3 reads CASSLGSGVGEQYF. CDR3 nucleotide sequence: TGCGCCAGCAGCTTGGGTTCGGGCGTTGGCGAGCAGTACTTC. The gene calls are TRBV5-1 and TRBJ2-7; D not resolved. The CDR3 totals 14 residues. V was trimmed by 0 bases and J by 6 bases, leaving 13 bases between them. Looked up from germline, CDR1 is SGHRS and CDR2 is YFSETQ.